This TCR beta chain was documented in a study of spatial heterogeneity in lung cancer. The time point is: sample taken at primary tumor resection. Unsorted samples of tumor, nontumor lung or frozen PBMC had their whole RNA sequenced. This clonotype was seen many times. A library prepared for alpha chains yielded this beta chain as an off-target read; its size is of little meaning. TCRdb re-derived calls from the 5' RACE reads in MiXCR, one entry per CDR3 protein. The sample shows thousands of distinct CDR3 sequences, 7.5% to 10% of them seen only once. The sequence was collected from a male donor with early-stage non-small cell lung cancer. The material was PBMCs, obtained at surgery.

Written as DNA, the CDR3 is TGTGCCAGCAGCCACGGACTAGCGGGAGTCATCTACGAGCAGTACTTC. It yields the protein CASSHGLAGVIYEQYF. The genes are TRBV7-9 and TRBJ2-7, with TRBD2 identical over 13 bases. This CDR3 has 16 residues. The J segment lost 3 bases and the V segment lost 5 bases, leaving 7 bases of the junction unmatched. CDR1 is SEHNR, CDR2 FQNEAQ, per germline (reference sequence).